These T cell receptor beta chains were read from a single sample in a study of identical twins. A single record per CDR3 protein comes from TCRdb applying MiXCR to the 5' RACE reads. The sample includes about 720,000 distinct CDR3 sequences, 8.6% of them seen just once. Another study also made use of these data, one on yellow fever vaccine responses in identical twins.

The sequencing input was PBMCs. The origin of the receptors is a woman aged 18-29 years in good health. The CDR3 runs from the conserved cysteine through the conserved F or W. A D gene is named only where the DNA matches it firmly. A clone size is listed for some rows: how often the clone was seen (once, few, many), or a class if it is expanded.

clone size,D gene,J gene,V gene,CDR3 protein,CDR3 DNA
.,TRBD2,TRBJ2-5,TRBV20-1,CSAGLGGGVETQYF,TGCAGTGCTGGACTGGGCGGGGGGGTGGAGACCCAGTACTTC
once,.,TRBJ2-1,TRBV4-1,CASSPLYQEDEQFF,TGCGCCAGCAGCCCCCTATACCAGGAGGATGAGCAGTTCTTC
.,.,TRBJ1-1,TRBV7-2,CASSLWDGAEAFF,TGTGCCAGCAGCTTATGGGACGGCGCTGAAGCTTTCTTT
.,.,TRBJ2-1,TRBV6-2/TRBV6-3,CASSVATDLLEDEQFF,TGTGCCAGCAGTGTGGCCACGGACTTGCTTGAGGATGAGCAGTTCTTC
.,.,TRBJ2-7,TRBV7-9,CASSLSPQGKFYEQYF,TGTGCCAGCAGCTTATCGCCCCAGGGCAAGTTCTACGAGCAGTACTTC
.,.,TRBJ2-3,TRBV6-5,CASSYGRTSTDTQYF,TGTGCCAGCAGTTACGGGCGGACTAGCACAGATACGCAGTATTTT
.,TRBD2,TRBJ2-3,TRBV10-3,CAINSGLAHTSTDTQYF,TGTGCCATCAATTCGGGACTAGCACACACTAGCACAGATACGCAGTATTTT
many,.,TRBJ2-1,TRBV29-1,CSVRGQRDTGEQFF,TGCAGCGTTCGGGGCCAGCGGGACACAGGGGAGCAGTTCTTC
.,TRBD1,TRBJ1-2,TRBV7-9,CASSIPGQGAYTF,TGTGCCAGCAGCATCCCGGGACAGGGGGCCTACACCTTC
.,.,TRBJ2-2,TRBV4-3,CASSQGGIRVAGELFF,TGCGCCAGCAGCCAAGGAGGGATTCGGGTCGCCGGGGAGCTGTTTTTT
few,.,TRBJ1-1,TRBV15,CATSRVQTEAFF,TGTGCCACCAGCAGAGTCCAAACTGAAGCTTTCTTT
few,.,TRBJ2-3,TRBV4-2,CASTRTESTDTQYF,TGTGCCAGCACCCGGACAGAGAGCACAGATACGCAGTATTTT
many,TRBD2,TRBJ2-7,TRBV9,CASSVAPGGDYYEQYF,TGTGCCAGCAGCGTAGCTCCGGGCGGGGACTACTACGAGCAGTACTTC
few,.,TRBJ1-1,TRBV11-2,CASSHPGNTEAFF,TGTGCCAGCAGCCACCCGGGGAACACTGAAGCTTTCTTT
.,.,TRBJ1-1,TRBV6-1,CASKEDLSVTEAFF,TGTGCCAGCAAGGAGGATCTGAGCGTCACTGAAGCTTTCTTT
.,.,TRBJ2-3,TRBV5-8,CASRYPGRGDTQYF,TGTGCCAGCAGGTACCCCGGGAGAGGGGATACGCAGTATTTT
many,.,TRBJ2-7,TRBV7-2,CASSLAGTAIYEQYF,TGTGCCAGCAGCTTGGCCGGGACTGCTATCTACGAGCAGTACTTC
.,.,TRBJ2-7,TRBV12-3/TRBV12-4,CASSPRDIGYEQYF,TGTGCCAGCAGCCCCCGGGATATCGGTTACGAGCAGTACTTC
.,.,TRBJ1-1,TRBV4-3,CASSQVWNTEAFF,TGCGCCAGCAGCCAAGTCTGGAACACTGAAGCTTTCTTT
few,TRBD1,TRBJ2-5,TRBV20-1,CSADRDREETQYF,TGCAGTGCGGACCGGGACAGGGAAGAGACCCAGTACTTC
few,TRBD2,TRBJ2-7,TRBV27,CASYSGSRSYEQYF,TGTGCCAGCTATAGCGGGAGTCGATCCTACGAGCAGTACTTC
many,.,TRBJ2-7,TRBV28,CASRGGLGPYPHF,TGTGCCAGCAGGGGGGGGCTAGGCCCCTACCCTCACTTC
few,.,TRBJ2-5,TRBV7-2,CASSLRDTYF,TGTGCCAGCAGCTTACGAGACACCTACTTC
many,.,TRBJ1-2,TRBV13,CASSFRTVGYTF,TGTGCCAGCAGCTTCCGGACAGTAGGCTACACCTTC
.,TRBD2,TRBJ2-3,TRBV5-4,CASSLVVSGIDTQYF,TGTGCCAGCAGCTTGGTGGTTAGCGGGATTGATACGCAGTATTTT
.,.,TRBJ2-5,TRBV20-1,CSARVLGTQETQYF,TGCAGTGCCCGGGTTCTTGGGACGCAAGAGACCCAGTACTTC